One sample yielded the 31 T cell receptor beta chains listed below, sequenced in a study of CD8+CD57+ T cells in acquired aplastic anemia. Flow cytometry had shown expanded CD8+CD57+ cells in the patients chosen for sequencing. Profiles of TCR beta VDJ and CDR3 were generated from a genomic DNA template. TCRdb redid the calling of the reads with MiXCR, one entry per CDR3 protein. The table includes 200,000 or so distinct CDR3 sequences, 40% to 50% detected once. Specimen: sorted CD4+, CD8+, or CD8+CD57+ T cells (not recorded which) from PBMCs. These receptors all come from a human donor with aplastic anemia.

This clonotype was counted ten times or more. The CDR3 DNA reads as TGTGCCTGGACTGGGGCCAACGTCCTGACTTTC. It yields the protein CAWTGANVLTF. The rearrangement joins TRBV30 to TRBJ2-6; D is undetermined. Germline V lookup: CDR1 GTSNPN, CDR2 SVGIG (reference sequence). The CDR3 is made up of 11 amino acids. Trimming cost V 4 bases and J 2 bases, with 0 bases left between them.

This clonotype was seen more than once but under ten times. The CDR3 DNA reads as TGTGCCACCAGCAGAGATTTTGGGGCGACCTACGAGCAGTACTTC. Its protein is CATSRDFGATYEQYF. This chain connects TRBV15 to TRBJ2-7; D possibly corresponds to TRBD1 (5 bases). The germline gives CDR1 LNHNV, CDR2 YYDKDF (reference sequence). V was trimmed by 0 bases and J by 2 bases, leaving 11 bases between them. The CDR3 spans 15 residues.

This clonotype was seen many times. The chain couples TRBV6-5 to TRBJ2-7, with no clear D. Between the trimmed V and J ends, which lost 4 bases and 1 base, there was a span of 8 bases. CDR3 length: 13 residues. Germline V gene lookup returns CDR1 MNHEY and CDR2 SVGAGI. The CDR3 coding sequence is TGTGCCAGCAGTTTGTACGGTTCCTACGAGCAGTACTTC. This gives the protein CASSLYGSYEQYF.

A word on this clonotype: A much bigger clone sits one base away, suggesting this may be a read error. This sequence joins TRBV6-1 and TRBJ1-3; D not certain. CDR3 length: 15 residues. The germline CDR1 and CDR2 sequences are MNHNS and SASEGT. For the CDR3, the DNA is TGTGCCAGCAGTGAGGGGTCCGCCTTAGGAAGCACCATATATTTT. Residues: CASSEGSALGSTIYF.

This clonotype was counted at least ten times. This chain's CDR3 is CASSGNAGYNEQFF. CDR3 DNA sequence: TGTGCCAGCAGCGGCAACGCGGGGTACAATGAGCAGTTCTTC. V usage is TRBV9 and J usage is TRBJ2-1, with TRBD2 as a possible D gene (6 bases). CDR3 size: 14 residues. V was trimmed by 3 bases and J by 4 bases, leaving 11 bases between them. Germline V lookup: CDR1 SGDLS, CDR2 YYNGEE.

This chain links TRBV3-1 with TRBJ2-7; 9 positions match TRBD1. This CDR3 region has 15 residues. CDR1 and CDR2 (germline): LGHDT, YNNKEL (reference sequence). The V and J ends lost 0 bases and 6 bases, in that order; junction bases with no gene match: 6. The CDR3 reads CASSQDWDRAGEQYF. The CDR3 nucleotides are TGTGCCAGCAGCCAAGATTGGGACAGGGCTGGCGAGCAGTACTTC.

This clonotype came up many times. The chain couples TRBV20-1 to TRBJ2-1, with 7 positions matching TRBD2. CDR1 is DFQATT and CDR2 is SNEGSKA in the germline V gene (reference sequence). V lost 0 bases, J lost 0 bases, and 2 bases stayed unmatched. The CDR3 has 15 residues. CDR3 DNA: TGCAGTGCTAGAGATCCGGGGGGCTCCTACAATGAGCAGTTCTTC. Translation: CSARDPGGSYNEQFF.

This chain uses TRBV7-6 with TRBJ2-3, with 8 positions matching TRBD1. The trim removed 6 bases at V and 3 bases at J, leaving 8 bases unmatched. The CDR3 has 15 amino acids. CDR1 is SGHVS and CDR2 is FNYEAQ in the germline V gene. For the CDR3, the DNA is TGTGCCAGCAGTCACACAGGGGGGCGTACAGATACGCAGTATTTT. Amino acid sequence: CASSHTGGRTDTQYF. The entire variable domain, with the rest obtained from reference TRBV7-6 and TRBJ2-3, is as follows: GAGVSQSPRYKVTKRGQDVALRCDPISGHVSLYWYRQALGQGPEFLTYFNYEAQQDKSGLPNDRFSAERPEGSISTLTIQRTEQRDSAMYRCASSHTGGRTDTQYFGPGTRLTVL.

This clonotype was observed a handful of times. The chain recombines TRBV27 with TRBJ1-5; TRBD1 is a possible D gene (6 bases). This CDR3 is 13 amino acids long. Trimming cost V 6 bases and J 6 bases, with 12 bases left between them. Germline-derived CDR1 and CDR2 are MNHEY and SMNVEV (reference sequence). CDR3 DNA sequence: TGTGCCAGCAGCAGACAGGTTGGTCAGCCCCAGCATTTT. It is translated as CASSRQVGQPQHF.

This clonotype has more than one count but fewer than ten. The chain carries TRBV2 and TRBJ2-7; D unclear. CDR1 and CDR2 (germline): SNHLY, FYNNEI. V gave up 7 bases and J gave up 2 bases, with 9 bases separating them. This CDR3 has 12 amino acids. The CDR3 DNA is TGTGCCAGCAAAAAGAGGACCTACGAGCAGTACTTC. It translates to CASKKRTYEQYF.

This chain uses TRBV5-6 with TRBJ2-7; D remains unclear. Trimming removed 3 bases at V and 0 bases at J, with 13 bases between. Germline V gene sequence: CDR1 SGHDT, CDR2 YYEEEE. CDR3 length equals 15 residues. CDR3 protein: CASSSNPGDSYEQYF. The CDR3 DNA reads as TGTGCCAGCAGCTCAAACCCGGGTGACTCCTACGAGCAGTACTTC.

This clonotype occurred many times. V gene TRBV19 combines with J gene TRBJ2-4; perhaps TRBD2 as D (5 bases). Germline V gene data show CDR1 as LNHDA and CDR2 as SQIVND (reference sequence). This CDR3 comprises 16 residues. V was trimmed by 5 bases and J by 0 bases, leaving 14 bases between them. The CDR3 spells CASSPRTGLAKNIQYF. As DNA, the CDR3 is TGTGCCAGTAGTCCCCGGACGGGATTAGCCAAAAACATTCAGTACTTC. Together with reference TRBV19 and TRBJ2-4, the CDR3 gives the full variable domain: DGGITQSPKYLFRKEGQNVTLSCEQNLNHDAMYWYRQDPGQGLRLIYYSQIVNDFQKGDIAEGYSVSREKKESFPLTVTSAQKNPTAFYLCASSPRTGLAKNIQYFGAGTRLSVL.

This chain uses TRBV10-2 with TRBJ2-2; 9 bases line up with TRBD1. V dropped 2 bases and J dropped 3; count of bases not matched to a gene: 1. This CDR3 is 15 amino acids long. The germline gives CDR1 WSHSY, CDR2 SAAADI. The CDR3 DNA sequence: TGCGCCAGCAGTGAGGGGACAGGGCACACCGGGGAGCTGTTTTTT. Translation gives CASSEGTGHTGELFF.

This clonotype was seen just once. A read error may account for a junction end that differs from germline. The genes are TRBV25-1 and TRBJ2-5, with a tentative D call TRBD1 (6 bases). The CDR3 runs to 16 residues. The germline V gene has CDR1 MGHDK and CDR2 SYGVNS. The DNA for the CDR3 is TGTGCCAGCAGTGAAGATGGGGCAGGGGTAGGAGAGACCCAGTGCTTC. It yields the protein CASSEDGAGVGETQCF.

V and J are TRBV7-6 and TRBJ2-7; 7 bases map to TRBD1. After removal of 4 bases from V and 5 bases from J, the junction contained 8 bases not matched to a gene. The CDR3 has 14 residues. Germline lookup yields CDR1 SGHVS and CDR2 FNYEAQ. The CDR3 nucleotides read TGTGCCAGCAGCTGGATGACAGGGTTGAACGAGCAGTACTTC. It is translated as CASSWMTGLNEQYF.

About this clonotype: Given a much more abundant clone one base away, this may be a read error. This chain joins TRBV4-1 and TRBJ2-7; D is tentatively TRBD1 or TRBD2 (5 bases each). Germline assignment: CDR1 MGHRA and CDR2 YSYEKL. Trimming removed 4 bases at V and 7 bases at J, with 11 bases between. There are 12 residues in the CDR3. CDR3 protein: CASSRGSNEQYF. For the CDR3, the DNA is TGCGCCAGCAGCCGGGGGAGCAATGAGCAGTACTTC.

This clonotype came up many times. The CDR3 spells CASSQSTGQVAFF. DNA of the CDR3: TGTGCCAGCAGCCAATCCACCGGGCAGGTGGCTTTCTTT. The chain is built from TRBV9 and TRBJ1-1; no clear D gene. Germline values: CDR1 SGDLS, CDR2 YYNGEE. The CDR3 has 13 residues. The V gene lost 4 bases and the J gene lost 11 bases, with 18 bases spanning the gap.

The V gene is TRBV18, the J gene TRBJ1-5; D possibly corresponds to TRBD1 (5 bases). This CDR3 contains 15 residues. CDR1 is KGHSH, CDR2 LQKENI, per germline. With 5 bases removed from V and 1 base from J, the gap between germline ends came to 12 bases. CDR3 loop: CASSSLGDSNQPQHF. CDR3 nucleotides: TGTGCCAGCTCATCACTTGGGGACAGCAATCAGCCCCAGCATTTT.

This clonotype was counted at least ten times. The J gene is TRBJ2-3, the V gene TRBV7-8, with D possibly being TRBD1 (6 bases). The CDR3 length is 14 residues. V was trimmed by 5 bases and J by 8 bases, leaving 17 bases between them. Germline V gene sequence: CDR1 SGHVS, CDR2 FQNEAQ. The CDR3 sequence is CASSPEGVWPTQYF. As DNA, the CDR3 is TGTGCCAGCAGCCCCGAGGGGGTTTGGCCTACGCAGTATTTT.

This clonotype turned up a few times. Compared with germline, one end of the junction differs, possibly owing to a read error. The chain links TRBV10-3 to TRBJ2-7, with D maybe TRBD2 (5 bases). Germline assignment: CDR1 ENHRY and CDR2 SYGVKD. The CDR3 has 17 residues. CDR3 in amino acids: CASSWAGLPRHSYEQYF. Here the CDR3 DNA reads TGTGCCAGCAGTTGGGCAGGACTCCCCAGACACTCCTACGAGCAGTACTTC.

Ten or more counts support this clonotype. The J gene is TRBJ2-7, the V gene TRBV10-1, with D perhaps matching TRBD2 (6 bases). V was shortened by 4 bases and J by 4 bases, with 14 bases between the two germline ends. The CDR3 sequence is 14 residues long. CDR1 WNHNN and CDR2 SYGVQD come from the germline V gene (reference sequence). CDR3 amino acids: CASSGGIPPYEQYF. CDR3 nucleotide sequence: TGCGCCAGCAGTGGCGGGATACCGCCTTACGAGCAGTACTTC.

This clonotype was counted a single time. The missing conserved phenylalanine or tryptophan at the end of this CDR3 makes a read error likely. No DNA is shown, since the ends of the CDR3 on it are uncertain; the CDR3 is the one TCRdb lists. This chain links TRBV24-1 with TRBJ2-7. Germline V gene data show CDR1 as KGHDR and CDR2 as SFDVKD. With termini counted, the CDR3 has 8 amino acids. The CDR3 here is CATSDLQQ.

V and J are TRBV7-2 and TRBJ1-6, with D tentatively TRBD1 (5 bases). Trimming removed 5 bases at V and 7 bases at J, with 15 bases between. The CDR3 loop spans 15 amino acids. The germline gives CDR1 SGHTA, CDR2 FQGNSA. CDR3 protein: CASSPRAGYNSPLHF. CDR3 DNA sequence: TGTGCCAGCAGCCCTAGGGCAGGGTACAATTCACCCCTCCACTTT.

This clonotype has more than one count but fewer than ten. The rearrangement uses TRBV20-1 and TRBJ1-2, with unresolved D. V lost 6 bases to trimming and J lost 2 bases, with 16 bases between them. Germline assignment: CDR1 DFQATT and CDR2 SNEGSKA (reference sequence). The CDR3 extends over 14 amino acids. For the CDR3, the DNA is TGCAGTGCAACCGATGGGCAGGTGAACTATGGCTACACCTTC. Its translation: CSATDGQVNYGYTF.

This clonotype was counted ten times or more. The chain links TRBV6-5 to TRBJ2-7; a possible D gene is TRBD1 (5 bases). The CDR3 consists of 14 residues. CDR1 is MNHEY and CDR2 is SVGAGI in the germline V gene. V dropped 2 bases and J dropped 4 bases, with 12 bases sitting between them. This CDR3 reads CASSYGRVVYEQYF. The CDR3 region has the DNA TGTGCCAGCAGTTACGGCAGGGTAGTTTACGAGCAGTACTTC.

This clonotype was detected a few times. The chain is built from TRBV19 and TRBJ2-2, with D unclear. The CDR3 consists of 13 residues. CDR1 and CDR2 from the germline V gene are LNHDA and SQIVND (reference sequence). The V gene lost 6 bases and the J gene lost 3 bases, with 8 bases spanning the gap. This chain's CDR3 is CASRYSDTGELFF. In nucleotides, the CDR3 is TGTGCCAGTAGATACTCGGACACCGGGGAGCTGTTTTTT.

This sequence joins TRBV12-3 or TRBV12-4 and TRBJ1-2; 7 bases line up with TRBD1. CDR3 length: 13 amino acids. V gave up 7 bases and J gave up 7 bases; unmatched junction bases: 9. CDR3 loop: CASNPSGGGGYTF. CDR3 sequence (DNA): TGTGCCAGCAACCCCTCAGGGGGGGGTGGCTACACCTTC.

The rearrangement joins TRBV7-9 to TRBJ2-3; D is unclear. The V gene's germline CDR1 is SEHNR and CDR2 FQNEAQ (reference sequence). V was clipped by 4 bases and J by 4 bases, with 6 bases between them. The CDR3 sequence is 12 residues long. The CDR3 spells CASSSSPDTQYF. As DNA, the CDR3 is TGTGCCAGCAGCTCCTCCCCAGATACGCAGTATTTT.

This clonotype has at least ten counts. The genes are TRBV12-3 or TRBV12-4 and TRBJ2-7; the match to TRBD2 covers 8 bases. Losses at the gene ends were 6 bases for V and 3 bases for J; bases not matched to a gene: 7. The length of the CDR3 is 14 residues. The DNA of the CDR3 is TGTGCCAGCAGCCAGTCGGGGGGGGGCTACGAGCAGTACTTC. Amino acids: CASSQSGGGYEQYF.

The chain links TRBV11-2 to TRBJ1-2; D uncertain. The CDR3 extends over 14 amino acids. V lost 7 bases, J lost 7 bases, and 19 bases lay in between. From germline, CDR1 is SGHAT and CDR2 FQNNGV. CDR3 coding DNA: TGTGCCAGCACTCCACCGGTGGTAACGTCTGGCTACACCTTC. Encoded protein: CASTPPVVTSGYTF.

Notes on this clonotype: Given the absence of the conserved phenylalanine or tryptophan at the CDR3 end, a read error is likely. This chain joins TRBV24-1 and TRBJ2-1; no reliable D call. The CDR3 has 13 amino acids. Germline CDR1 is KGHDR and CDR2 is SFDVKD. CDR3 amino acids: CASQDSSYNEQFL. In DNA form, the CDR3 reads TGTGCTAGCCAAGATAGCTCCTACAATGAGCAGTTCTTA.